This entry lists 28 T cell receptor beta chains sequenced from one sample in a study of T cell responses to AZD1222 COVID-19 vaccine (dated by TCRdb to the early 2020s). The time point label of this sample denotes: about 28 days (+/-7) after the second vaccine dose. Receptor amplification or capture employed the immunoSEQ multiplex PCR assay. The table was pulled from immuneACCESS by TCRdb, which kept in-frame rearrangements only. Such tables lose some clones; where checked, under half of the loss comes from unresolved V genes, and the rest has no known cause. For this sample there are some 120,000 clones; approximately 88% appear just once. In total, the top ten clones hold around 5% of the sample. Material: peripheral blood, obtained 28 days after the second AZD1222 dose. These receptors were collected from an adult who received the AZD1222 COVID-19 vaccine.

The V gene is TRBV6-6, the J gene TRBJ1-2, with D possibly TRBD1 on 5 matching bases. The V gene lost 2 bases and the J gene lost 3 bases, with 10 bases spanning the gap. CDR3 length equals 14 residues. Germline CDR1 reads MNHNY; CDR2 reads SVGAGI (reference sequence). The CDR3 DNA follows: TGTGCCAGCAGTTACGGGCAGGGAGACTATGGCTACACCTTC. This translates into CASSYGQGDYGYTF.

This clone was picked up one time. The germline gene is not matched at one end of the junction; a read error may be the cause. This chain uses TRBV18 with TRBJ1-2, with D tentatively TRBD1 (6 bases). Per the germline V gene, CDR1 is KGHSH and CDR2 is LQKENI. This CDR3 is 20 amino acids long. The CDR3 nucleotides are TGTGCCGGCTCACCTCTCCGACTGAGTAACAGGGCTTTAGCTAACTATGGCTACACCTTC. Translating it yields CAGSPLRLSNRALANYGYTF.

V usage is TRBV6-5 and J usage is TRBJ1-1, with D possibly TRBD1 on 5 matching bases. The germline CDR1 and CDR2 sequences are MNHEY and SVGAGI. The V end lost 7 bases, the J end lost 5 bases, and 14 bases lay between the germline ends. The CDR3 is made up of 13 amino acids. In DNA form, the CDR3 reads TGTGCCAGCAACACACAGAGGGGAACTGAAGCTTTCTTT. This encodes CASNTQRGTEAFF.

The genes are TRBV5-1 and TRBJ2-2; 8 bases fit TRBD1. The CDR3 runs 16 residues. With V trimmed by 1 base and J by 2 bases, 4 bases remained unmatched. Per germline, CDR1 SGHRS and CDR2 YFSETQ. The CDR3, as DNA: TGCGCCAGCAGCTTGCCAGGGGGCCTAAACACCGGGGAGCTGTTTTTT. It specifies CASSLPGGLNTGELFF.

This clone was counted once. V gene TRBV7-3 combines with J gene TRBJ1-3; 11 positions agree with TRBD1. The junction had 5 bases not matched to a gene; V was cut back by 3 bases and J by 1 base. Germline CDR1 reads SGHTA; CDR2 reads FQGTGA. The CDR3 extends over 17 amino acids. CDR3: CASSLGDRGRSGNTIYF. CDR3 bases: TGTGCCAGCAGCTTGGGGGACAGGGGGAGGTCTGGAAACACCATATATTTT.

CDR3 bases: TGTGCCAGCAGCGTCGGCGGGAGGCTTGGCTACACCTTC. It specifies CASSVGGRLGYTF. V and J are TRBV9 and TRBJ1-2, with unresolved D. The CDR3 covers 13 residues. Germline lookup yields CDR1 SGDLS and CDR2 YYNGEE. Trimming cost V 2 bases and J 7 bases, with 12 bases left between them.

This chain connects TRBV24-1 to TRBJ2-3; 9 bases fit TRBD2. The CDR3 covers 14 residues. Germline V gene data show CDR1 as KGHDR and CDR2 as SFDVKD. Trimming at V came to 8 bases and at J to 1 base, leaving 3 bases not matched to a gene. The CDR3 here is CATKRGAGTDTQYF. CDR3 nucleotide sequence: TGTGCCACCAAGCGGGGGGCTGGCACAGATACGCAGTATTTT.

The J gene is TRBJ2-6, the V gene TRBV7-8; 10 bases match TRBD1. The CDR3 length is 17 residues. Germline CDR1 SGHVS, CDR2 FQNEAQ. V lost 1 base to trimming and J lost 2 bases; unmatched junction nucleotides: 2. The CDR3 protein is CASSLVGQGTGANVLTF. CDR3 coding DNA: TGTGCCAGCAGCTTAGTGGGACAGGGGACTGGGGCCAACGTCCTGACTTTC.

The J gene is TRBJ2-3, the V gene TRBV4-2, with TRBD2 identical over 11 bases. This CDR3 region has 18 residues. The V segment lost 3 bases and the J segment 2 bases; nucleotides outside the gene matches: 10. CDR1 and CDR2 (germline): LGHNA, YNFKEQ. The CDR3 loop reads CASSQFSGGARDTDTQYF. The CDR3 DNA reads TGTGCCAGCAGCCAGTTTAGCGGGGGGGCCAGGGACACAGATACGCAGTATTTT.

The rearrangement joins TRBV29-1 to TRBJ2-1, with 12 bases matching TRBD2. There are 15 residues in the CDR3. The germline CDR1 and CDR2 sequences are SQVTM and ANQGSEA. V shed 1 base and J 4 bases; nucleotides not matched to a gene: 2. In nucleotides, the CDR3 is TGCAGCGTTGAAGGGACTAGCGGGGCTTACAATGAGCAGTTCTTC. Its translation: CSVEGTSGAYNEQFF.

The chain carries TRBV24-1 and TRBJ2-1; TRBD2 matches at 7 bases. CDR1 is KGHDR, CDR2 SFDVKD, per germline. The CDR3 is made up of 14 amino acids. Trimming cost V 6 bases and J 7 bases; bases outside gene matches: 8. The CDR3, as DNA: TGTGCCACCAGTCGGGCGGGAGAGGTGAATGAGCAGTTCTTC. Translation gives CATSRAGEVNEQFF.

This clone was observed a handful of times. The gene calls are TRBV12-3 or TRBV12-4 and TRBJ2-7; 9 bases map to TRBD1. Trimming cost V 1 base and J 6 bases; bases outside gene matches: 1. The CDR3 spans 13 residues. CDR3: CASSLVDRGEQYF. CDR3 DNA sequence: TGTGCCAGCAGTTTAGTGGACAGGGGCGAGCAGTACTTC.

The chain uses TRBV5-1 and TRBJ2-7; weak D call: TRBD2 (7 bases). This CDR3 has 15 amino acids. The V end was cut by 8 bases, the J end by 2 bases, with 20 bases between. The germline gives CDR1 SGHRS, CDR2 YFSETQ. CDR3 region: CASTNGGGATYEQYF. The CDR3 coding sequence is TGCGCCAGTACCAATGGAGGGGGGGCCACCTACGAGCAGTACTTC.

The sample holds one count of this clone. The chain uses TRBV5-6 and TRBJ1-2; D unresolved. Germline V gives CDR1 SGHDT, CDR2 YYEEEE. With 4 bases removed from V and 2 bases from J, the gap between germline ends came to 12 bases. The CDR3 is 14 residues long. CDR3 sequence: CASSDWAGNYGYTF. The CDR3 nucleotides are TGTGCCAGCAGCGATTGGGCGGGAAACTATGGCTACACCTTC.

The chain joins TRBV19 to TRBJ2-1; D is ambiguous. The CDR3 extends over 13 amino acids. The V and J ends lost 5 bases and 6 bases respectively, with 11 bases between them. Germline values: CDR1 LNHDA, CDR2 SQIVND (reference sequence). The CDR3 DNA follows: TGTGCCAGTAGTGTCCGGATTATCAATGAGCAGTTCTTC. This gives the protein CASSVRIINEQFF.

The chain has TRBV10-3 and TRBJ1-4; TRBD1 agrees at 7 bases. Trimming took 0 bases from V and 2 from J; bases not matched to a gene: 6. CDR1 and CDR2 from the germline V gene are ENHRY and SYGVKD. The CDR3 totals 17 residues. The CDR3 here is CAISESDTGVTNEKLFF. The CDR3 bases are TGTGCCATCAGTGAGTCTGACACAGGGGTTACTAATGAAAAACTGTTTTTT.

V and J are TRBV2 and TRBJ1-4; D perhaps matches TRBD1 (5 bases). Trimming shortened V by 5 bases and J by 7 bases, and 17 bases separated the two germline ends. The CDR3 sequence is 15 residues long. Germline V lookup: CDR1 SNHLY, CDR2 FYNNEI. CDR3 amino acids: CASSLQGGGGEKLFF. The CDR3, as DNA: TGTGCCAGCAGTCTTCAGGGTGGTGGGGGTGAAAAACTGTTTTTT.

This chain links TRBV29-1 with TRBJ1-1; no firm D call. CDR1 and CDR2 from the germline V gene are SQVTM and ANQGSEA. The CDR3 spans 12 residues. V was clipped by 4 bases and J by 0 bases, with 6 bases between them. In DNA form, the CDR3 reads TGCAGCGTTGGATACTTGAACACTGAAGCTTTCTTT. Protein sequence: CSVGYLNTEAFF. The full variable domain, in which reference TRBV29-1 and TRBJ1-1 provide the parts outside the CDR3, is SAVISQKPSRDICQRGTSLTIQCQVDSQVTMMFWYRQQPGQSLTLIATANQGSEATYESGFVIDKFPISRPNLTFSTLTVSNMSPEDSSIYLCSVGYLNTEAFFGQGTRLTVV.

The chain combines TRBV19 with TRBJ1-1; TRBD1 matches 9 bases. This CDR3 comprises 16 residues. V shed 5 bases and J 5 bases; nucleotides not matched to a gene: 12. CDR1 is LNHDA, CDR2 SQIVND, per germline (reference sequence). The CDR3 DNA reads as TGTGCCAGTAGTCCCTCGGGACAGGGAGGAAGGACTGAAGCTTTCTTT. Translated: CASSPSGQGGRTEAFF.

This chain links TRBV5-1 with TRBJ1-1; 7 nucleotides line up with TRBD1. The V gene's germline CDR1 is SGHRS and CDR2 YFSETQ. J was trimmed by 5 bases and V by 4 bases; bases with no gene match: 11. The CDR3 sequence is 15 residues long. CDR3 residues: CASSATGDGRTEAFF. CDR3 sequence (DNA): TGCGCCAGCAGCGCCACAGGGGACGGGAGGACTGAAGCTTTCTTT.

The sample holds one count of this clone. DNA of the CDR3: TGTGCCAGCAGGGCAGGCGGGGCAGATACGCAGTATTTT. Amino acids: CASRAGGADTQYF. V is TRBV2 and J is TRBJ2-3; D is possibly TRBD2 (6 bases). V was pared by 6 bases and J by 4 bases, with 11 bases between. The CDR3 runs to 13 residues. Germline V gives CDR1 SNHLY, CDR2 FYNNEI.

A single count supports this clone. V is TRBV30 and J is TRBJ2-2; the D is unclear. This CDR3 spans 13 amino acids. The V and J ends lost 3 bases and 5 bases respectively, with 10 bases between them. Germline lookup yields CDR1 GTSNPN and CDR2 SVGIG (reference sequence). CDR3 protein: CAWRTLGTGELFF. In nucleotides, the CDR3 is TGTGCCTGGAGGACTTTGGGGACCGGGGAGCTGTTTTTT.

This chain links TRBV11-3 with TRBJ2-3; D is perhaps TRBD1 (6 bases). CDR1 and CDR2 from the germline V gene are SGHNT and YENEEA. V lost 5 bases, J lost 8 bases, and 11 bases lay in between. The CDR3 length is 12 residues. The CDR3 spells CASSPEGGTQYF. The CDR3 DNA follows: TGTGCCAGCAGCCCTGAAGGGGGTACGCAGTATTTT.

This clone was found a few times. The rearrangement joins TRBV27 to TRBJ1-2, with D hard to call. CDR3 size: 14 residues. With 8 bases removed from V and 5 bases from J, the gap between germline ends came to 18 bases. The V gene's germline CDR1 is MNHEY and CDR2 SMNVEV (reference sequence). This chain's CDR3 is CASGGANRKYGYTF. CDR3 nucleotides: TGTGCCAGCGGCGGAGCTAATAGAAAGTATGGCTACACCTTC.

The chain's CDR3 is CASSLGDTIQNIQYF. The CDR3 DNA is TGTGCCAGCAGCTTAGGGGACACCATACAAAACATTCAGTACTTC. The rearrangement uses TRBV7-9 and TRBJ2-4; weak D call: TRBD1 (6 bases). Trimming took off 1 base at V and 5 bases at J, with 12 bases between the two ends. Germline assignment: CDR1 SEHNR and CDR2 FQNEAQ (reference sequence). The CDR3 is 15 amino acids.

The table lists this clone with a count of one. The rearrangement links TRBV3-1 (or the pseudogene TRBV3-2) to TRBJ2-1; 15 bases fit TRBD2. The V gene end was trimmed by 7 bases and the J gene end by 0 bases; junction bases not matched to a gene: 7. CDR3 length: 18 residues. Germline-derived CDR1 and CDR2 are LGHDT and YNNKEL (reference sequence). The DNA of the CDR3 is TGTGCCAGCACCCCAGGGACTAGCGGGGGGACCTCCTACAATGAGCAGTTCTTC. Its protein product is CASTPGTSGGTSYNEQFF.

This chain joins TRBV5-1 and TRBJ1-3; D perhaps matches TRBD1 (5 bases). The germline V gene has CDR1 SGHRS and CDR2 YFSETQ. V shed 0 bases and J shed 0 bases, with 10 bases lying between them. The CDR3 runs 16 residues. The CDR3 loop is CASSLGQSNSGNTIYF. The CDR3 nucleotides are TGCGCCAGCAGCTTGGGACAGAGTAACTCTGGAAACACCATATATTTT. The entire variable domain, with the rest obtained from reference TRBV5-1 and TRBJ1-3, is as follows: KAGVTQTPRYLIKTRGQQVTLSCSPISGHRSVSWYQQTPGQGLQFLFEYFSETQRNKGNFPGRFSGRQFSNSRSEMNVSTLELGDSALYLCASSLGQSNSGNTIYFGEGSWLTVV.

Here the CDR3 reads CASSPGRGGFTDTQYF. As DNA, the CDR3 is TGTGCCAGCAGCCCCGGGCGGGGGGGTTTCACAGATACGCAGTATTTT. This chain connects TRBV4-2 to TRBJ2-3, with 9 bases lining up with TRBD2. Losses at the gene ends were 4 bases for V and 2 bases for J; bases not matched to a gene: 7. The CDR3 runs to 16 residues. Germline V lookup: CDR1 LGHNA, CDR2 YNFKEQ.